This entry is about one T cell receptor (beta chain). Its antigen is unknown. The CDR3 totals 18 residues. From germline, CDR1 is MNHEY and CDR2 SMNVEV (reference sequence). The data were taken from a study of post-analysis software for immune sequencing data. Findings and limits, study-wide: Four or five TRBV segments were significantly more frequent in patients than in controls. TRBV5-6, TRBV5-1 and TRBV20-1 were among these segments.

Unique molecular identifiers were built into the TCR beta cDNA libraries. TCRdb redid the calling of the PCR reads with MiXCR, one entry per CDR3 protein. The sample contains 400,000 to 500,000 distinct CDR3 sequences, approximately 37% of which appear only once. Specimen: blood. J is TRBJ2-1 and V is TRBV27; 13 bases are shared with TRBD2. The DNA matches TRBJ2-7 better at its end, which makes the J call doubtful. This sequence originates from a girl aged 2 to 10 with multiple sclerosis. CDR3 sequence (DNA): TGTGCCAGCAGTGTAACCGGGACTAGCGGGAAGGTCGCCTACGAGCAGTACTTC. This translates into CASSVTGTSGKVAYEQYF.